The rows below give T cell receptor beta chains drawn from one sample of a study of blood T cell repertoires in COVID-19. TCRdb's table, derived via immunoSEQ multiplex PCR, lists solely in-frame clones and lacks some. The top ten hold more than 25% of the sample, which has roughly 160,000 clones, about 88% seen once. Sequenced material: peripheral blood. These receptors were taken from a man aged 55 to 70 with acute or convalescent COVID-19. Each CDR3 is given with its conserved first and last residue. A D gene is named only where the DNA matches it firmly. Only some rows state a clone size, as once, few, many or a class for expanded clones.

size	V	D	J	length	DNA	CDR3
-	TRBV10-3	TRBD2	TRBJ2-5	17	TGTGCCATCAGTGAAATTTGGGAAGCGGGGGGCGGGGAGACCCAGTACTTC	CAISEIWEAGGGETQYF
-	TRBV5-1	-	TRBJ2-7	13	TGCGCCAGCAGCTTGCAGGATAACTACGAGCAGTACTTC	CASSLQDNYEQYF
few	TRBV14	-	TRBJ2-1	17	TGTGCCAGCAGCCAAGAGGGGGTAGCGGCAACCCACAATGAGCAGTTCTTC	CASSQEGVAATHNEQFF
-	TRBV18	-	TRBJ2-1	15	TGTGCCAGCTCCATAGGGGCCTTCTCCTACAATGAGCAGTTCTTC	CASSIGAFSYNEQFF
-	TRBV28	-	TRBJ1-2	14	TGTGCCAGCAGTTTCAGGGAAACCAACTATGGCTACACCTTC	CASSFRETNYGYTF
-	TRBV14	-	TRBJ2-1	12	TGTGCCAGCAGCCAAGAAGGGGATGAGCAGTTCTTC	CASSQEGDEQFF
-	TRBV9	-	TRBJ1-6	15	TGTGCCAGCAGCGTAGCCCCAGGAAAAAATTCACCCCTCCACTTT	CASSVAPGKNSPLHF
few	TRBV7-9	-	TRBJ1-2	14	TGTGCCAGCAGCTGGGAGGGTCCTAACTATGGCTACACCTTC	CASSWEGPNYGYTF
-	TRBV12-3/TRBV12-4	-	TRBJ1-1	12	TGTGCCAGCAGCTCAGGGATCACTGAAGCTTTCTTT	CASSSGITEAFF
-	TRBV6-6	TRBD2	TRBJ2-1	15	TGTGCCAGCAGTGCCGGGACTAGCGGGAGCGATGAGCAGTTCTTC	CASSAGTSGSDEQFF
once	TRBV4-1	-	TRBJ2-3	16	TGCGCCAGCAGCCAAGATGCAGGGGCGGGAGCAGATACGCAGTATTTT	CASSQDAGAGADTQYF
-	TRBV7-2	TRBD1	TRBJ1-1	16	TGTGCCAGCAGCCCGGGACAGGGGGAAATGAACACTGAAGCTTTCTTT	CASSPGQGEMNTEAFF
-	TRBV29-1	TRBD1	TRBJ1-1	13	TGCAGCGTTAAGACAGGGGCTGACACTGAAGCTTTCTTT	CSVKTGADTEAFF
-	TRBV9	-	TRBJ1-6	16	TGTGCCAGCAGCGAGCAGGACAGCTCCTATAATTCACCCCTCCACTTT	CASSEQDSSYNSPLHF
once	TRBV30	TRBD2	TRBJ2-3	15	TGTGCCTGGAGTGAGGTAGCGGGGGGGTGGGATACGCAGTATTTT	CAWSEVAGGWDTQYF
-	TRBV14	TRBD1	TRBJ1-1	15	TGTGCCAGCAGCGACTGGACAGGGGGAGACACTGAAGCTTTCTTT	CASSDWTGGDTEAFF
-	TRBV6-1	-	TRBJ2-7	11	TGTGCCAGCAGTGAGGTGAGCGAGCAGTACTTC	CASSEVSEQYF
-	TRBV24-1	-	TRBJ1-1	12	TGTGCCACCAGCAGGGTCGGCACTGAAGCTTTCTTT	CATSRVGTEAFF
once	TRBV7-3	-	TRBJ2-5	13	TGTGCCAGCAGCCCGGGAGTAGACGAGACCCAGTACTTC	CASSPGVDETQYF
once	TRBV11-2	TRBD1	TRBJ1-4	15	TGTGCCAGCAGCTTGGTGGGACAGGGAAGTGAAAAACTGTTTTTT	CASSLVGQGSEKLFF
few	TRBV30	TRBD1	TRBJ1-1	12	TGTGCCTTATACAGGGGGCGAGCTGAAGCTTTCTTT	CALYRGRAEAFF
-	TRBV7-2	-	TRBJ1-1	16	TGTGCCAGCAGCTTCCTCCGGGACAACATGAACACTGAAGCTTTCTTT	CASSFLRDNMNTEAFF
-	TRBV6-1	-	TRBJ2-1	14	TGTGCCAGCAGTGAAAGACCCAGGGGCAATGAGCAGTTCTTC	CASSERPRGNEQFF
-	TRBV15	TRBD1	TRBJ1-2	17	TGTGCCACCAGCAGAGGGACAGGAGGGGTTAGTAGGTATGGCTACACCTTC	CATSRGTGGVSRYGYTF
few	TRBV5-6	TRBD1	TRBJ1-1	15	TGTGCCAGCAGCTTTTACAGGGGAGTAGGCACTGAAGCTTTCTTT	CASSFYRGVGTEAFF
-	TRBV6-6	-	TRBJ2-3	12	TGTGCCAGCAGCCGGGGGATGGATACGCAGTATTTT	CASSRGMDTQYF
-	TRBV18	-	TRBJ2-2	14	TGTGCCAGCTCACCCCCCACGAACACCGGGGAGCTGTTTTTT	CASSPPTNTGELFF
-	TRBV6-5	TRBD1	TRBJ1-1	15	TGTGCCAGCAGTTACTCGACAGGGATGAACACTGAAGCTTTCTTT	CASSYSTGMNTEAFF
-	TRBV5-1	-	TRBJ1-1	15	TGCGCCAGCAGCTTGGCCGGACAGATGAACACTGAAGCTTTCTTT	CASSLAGQMNTEAFF
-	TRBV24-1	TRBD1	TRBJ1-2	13	TGTGCCACCAGCCGAAAGGGGACAGATGGCTACACCTTC	CATSRKGTDGYTF
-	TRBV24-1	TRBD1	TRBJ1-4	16	TGTGCCACCAGTGATCATAGACAGGGAGGCTACGAAAAACTGTTTTTT	CATSDHRQGGYEKLFF
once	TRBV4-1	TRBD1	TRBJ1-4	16	TGCGCCAGCAGCCCTCTACAGGGGGTAACTAATGAAAAACTGTTTTTT	CASSPLQGVTNEKLFF
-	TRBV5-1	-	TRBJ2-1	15	TGCGCCAGCAGCCCTACCGTGGGGAGGAACAATGAGCAGTTCTTC	CASSPTVGRNNEQFF
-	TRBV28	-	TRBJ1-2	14	TGTGCCAGCAGTCCCTCCCTCGGGACTGGCGGCTACACCTTC	CASSPSLGTGGYTF
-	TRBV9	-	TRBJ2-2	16	TGTGCCAGCAGCGTAGCTCACGGGTCGGGATTCGGGGAGCTGTTTTTT	CASSVAHGSGFGELFF
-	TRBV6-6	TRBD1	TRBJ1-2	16	TGTGCCAGCAGCGACGGGGATCGGACAGGGGTGTATGGCTACACCTTC	CASSDGDRTGVYGYTF
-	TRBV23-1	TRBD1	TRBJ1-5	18	TGCGCCAGCAGTCAATTAGGCTCCGGGACAGGGGGCCTTCAGCCCCAGCATTTT	CASSQLGSGTGGLQPQHF
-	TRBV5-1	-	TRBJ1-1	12	TGCGCCAGCAGCCGTGGAGAATCTGAAGCTTTCTTT	CASSRGESEAFF
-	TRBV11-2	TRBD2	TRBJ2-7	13	TGTGCCAGCAGCTTAGGGACTAGCGGCGTCGGGTACTTC	CASSLGTSGVGYF
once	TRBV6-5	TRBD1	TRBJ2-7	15	TGTGCCAGCAGTTACCGGACAGGGGGTTCCTACGAGCAGTACTTC	CASSYRTGGSYEQYF
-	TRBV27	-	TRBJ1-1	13	TGTGCCAGCAGTGAAGACCGCGGCGCTGAAGCTTTCTTT	CASSEDRGAEAFF
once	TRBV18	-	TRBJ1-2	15	TGTGCCAGCTCACAGCTCCGGGGGGGCGCAAATGGCTACACCTTC	CASSQLRGGANGYTF